One and the same sample provided the 29 T cell receptor beta chains below, sequenced in a study of blood T cells in healthy people across ages. For the second PCR, which ran for roughly 7 to 11 cycles, a sample-barcoded 5' primer and a J-beta primer mix were used. TCRdb called the 5' RACE reads again in MiXCR, with one record for every CDR3 protein. The profile covers 800,000 or so distinct CDR3 sequences, with roughly 46% appearing a single time and 15% to 20% taken by the ten largest. Sequenced material: blood. Every receptor here comes from a man older than 75 in good health.

This clonotype was observed once. The V gene is TRBV29-1, the J gene TRBJ2-1; possible D gene TRBD2, 6 bases. Trimming removed 2 bases from V and 3 bases from J, with 11 bases in between. CDR1 and CDR2 (germline): SQVTM, ANQGSEA. CDR3 length equals 14 residues. This chain's CDR3 is CSVEIPGGYNEQFF. CDR3 in DNA: TGCAGCGTTGAAATTCCCGGGGGCTACAATGAGCAGTTCTTC.

The chain joins TRBV3-1 to TRBJ2-1; 10 nucleotides align to TRBD1. Germline-derived CDR1 and CDR2 are LGHDT and YNNKEL (reference sequence). The CDR3 loop spans 15 amino acids. V trimming: 3 bases; J trimming: 7 bases; junction bases outside the gene matches: 6. CDR3 loop: CASSQERDRGNEQFF. CDR3 in DNA: TGTGCCAGCAGCCAGGAACGGGACAGGGGAAATGAGCAGTTCTTC.

The chain couples TRBV7-3 to TRBJ2-3; 7 bases align to TRBD2. CDR3 length: 15 residues. V was clipped by 8 bases and J by 2 bases; unmatched bases: 10. In germline, CDR1 is SGHTA, CDR2 FQGTGA. CDR3 DNA: TGTGCCAGCGGAACCGGGACTAACCCCACAGATACGCAGTATTTT. It encodes CASGTGTNPTDTQYF.

This chain uses TRBV20-1 with TRBJ2-7; 8 nucleotides align to TRBD2. Germline CDR1 reads DFQATT; CDR2 reads SNEGSKA (reference sequence). CDR3 size: 14 residues. J lost 2 bases, V lost 3 bases, and 6 bases had no gene match. The DNA of the CDR3 is TGCAGTGCTAGTACTAGGCGGGAGGCCTACGAGCAGTACTTC. Translating gives CSASTRREAYEQYF.

V is TRBV6-1 and J is TRBJ2-4; 10 bases align to TRBD2. The last part of the DNA fits TRBJ2-5 better; the J call may be wrong. Germline V gene data show CDR1 as MNHNS and CDR2 as SASEGT. CDR3 length: 16 amino acids. CDR3 residues: CASSANPAGGFETQYF. CDR3 DNA: TGTGCCAGCAGTGCTAATCCAGCGGGAGGGTTTGAGACCCAGTACTTC.

V gene TRBV18 combines with J gene TRBJ1-1, with unresolved D. The CDR3 contains 13 residues. The ends were cut back, 2 bases at V and 4 bases at J, with 8 bases in the middle. Germline loops: CDR1 KGHSH, CDR2 LQKENI. CDR3 DNA sequence: TGTGCCAGCTCACCAGATACGGGCACTGAAGCTTTCTTT. Encoded protein: CASSPDTGTEAFF. Complete variable domain (other parts from reference TRBV18 and TRBJ1-1): NAGVMQNPRHLVRRRGQEARLRCSPMKGHSHVYWYRQLPEEGLKFMVYLQKENIIDESGMPKERFSAEFPKEGPSILRIQQVVRGDSAAYFCASSPDTGTEAFFGQGTRLTVV.

This clonotype was observed a few times. The chain recombines TRBV29-1 with TRBJ2-7; 8 bases are shared with TRBD1. The V segment lost 6 bases and the J segment 6 bases; nucleotides outside the gene matches: 13. CDR3 length: 14 amino acids. CDR1 SQVTM and CDR2 ANQGSEA come from the germline V gene. In DNA form, the CDR3 reads TGCAGCGTGACCACCCCCGGGACAGGCATCGAGCAGTACTTC. Protein sequence: CSVTTPGTGIEQYF.

The rearrangement uses TRBV29-1 and TRBJ2-3; 9 positions match TRBD2. Germline CDR1 SQVTM, CDR2 ANQGSEA. The CDR3 contains 14 residues. The V gene end was trimmed by 7 bases and the J gene end by 2 bases; junction bases not matched to a gene: 7. The CDR3 DNA reads as TGCAGCGCAAGACTAGCGGTGAACACAGATACGCAGTATTTT. Translating it yields CSARLAVNTDTQYF.

V usage is TRBV4-1 and J usage is TRBJ2-5; D remains ambiguous. The germline V and J ends were trimmed by 0 bases and 11 bases, with 16 bases remaining between them. The CDR3 contains 14 residues. CDR1 MGHRA and CDR2 YSYEKL come from the germline V gene. The CDR3 reads CASSQDLIASEQYF. The CDR3 region has the DNA TGCGCCAGCAGCCAAGATCTAATAGCTAGTGAGCAGTACTTC.

The chain links TRBV24-1 to TRBJ2-4; D might be TRBD1 (6 bases). TRBJ2-7 matches the DNA end more closely, so the J call is doubtful. Germline CDR1 KGHDR, CDR2 SFDVKD. This CDR3 is 14 amino acids long. CDR3: CATSEHGQSDEQYF. CDR3 DNA: TGTGCCACCAGTGAACATGGACAGTCCGACGAGCAGTACTTC.

The chain carries TRBV24-1 and TRBJ2-1, with 9 bases identical to TRBD2. V dropped 7 bases and J dropped 2; count of bases not matched to a gene: 5. From germline, CDR1 is KGHDR and CDR2 SFDVKD. The CDR3 totals 15 residues. For the CDR3, the DNA is TGTGCCACCAGCGATAGCGGGGGCCCCTACAATGAGCAGTTCTTC. Translation: CATSDSGGPYNEQFF.

A remark on this clonotype: The junction differs from germline at one of its ends, possibly a read error. The rearrangement links TRBV9 to TRBJ1-2; the D is unclear. The germline V gene has CDR1 SGDLS and CDR2 YYNGEE. CDR3 length equals 13 residues. The CDR3 nucleotides read TGTGCCGGCAGCGTAGGATCAATGGGTGGCTACACCTTC. It encodes CAGSVGSMGGYTF. Together with reference TRBV9 and TRBJ1-2, the CDR3 gives the full variable domain: DSGVTQTPKHLITATGQRVTLRCSPRSGDLSVYWYQQSLDQGLQFLIQYYNGEERAKGNILERFSAQQFPDLHSELNLSSLELGDSALYFCAGSVGSMGGYTFGSGTRLTVV.

Details on this clonotype: The junction differs from germline at one of its ends, possibly a read error. The chain carries TRBV7-3 and TRBJ2-7; no clear D gene. The germline V gene has CDR1 SGHTA and CDR2 FQGTGA. This CDR3 is 14 amino acids long. The CDR3 region has the DNA TGTGCCGGCAGCCTACTACCAAGCTCCTACGAGCAGTACTTC. It translates to CAGSLLPSSYEQYF.

This clonotype appeared many times. The chain has TRBV19 and TRBJ1-2; D is perhaps TRBD1 (5 bases). Germline V gene data show CDR1 as LNHDA and CDR2 as SQIVND (reference sequence). The germline V and J ends were trimmed by 7 bases and 5 bases, with 11 bases remaining between them. This CDR3 has 12 residues. The chain's CDR3 is CASTSGRYGYTF. In DNA form, the CDR3 reads TGTGCCAGTACCTCAGGGAGGTATGGCTACACCTTC.

The genes are TRBV29-1 and TRBJ2-1, with unresolved D. CDR3 length: 12 amino acids. Germline values: CDR1 SQVTM, CDR2 ANQGSEA. V was shortened by 7 bases and J by 13 bases, with 20 bases between the two germline ends. The CDR3: CSAAHSQETQFF. The CDR3 DNA reads TGCAGCGCCGCCCACAGTCAAGAGACCCAGTTCTTC.

V gene TRBV12-3 or TRBV12-4 combines with J gene TRBJ2-5; 7 nucleotides match TRBD1. J was trimmed by 4 bases and V by 5 bases; bases with no gene match: 10. The CDR3 is made up of 15 amino acids. Here the CDR3 reads CASSTGAGSIETQYF. The CDR3 DNA reads TGTGCCAGCAGTACAGGGGCCGGTTCAATAGAGACCCAGTACTTC.

The chain has TRBV7-3 and TRBJ2-2; 7 bases fit TRBD2. V was pared by 6 bases and J by 2 bases, with 3 bases of the junction left unmatched. Looked up from germline, CDR1 is SGHTA and CDR2 is FQGTGA. This CDR3 region has 14 residues. The CDR3 spells CASRKRDNTGELFF. CDR3 DNA sequence: TGTGCCAGCAGAAAGCGGGACAACACCGGGGAGCTGTTTTTT.

This clonotype was found a few times. The V gene is TRBV7-8, the J gene TRBJ1-5, with D possibly TRBD1 on 6 matching bases. The CDR3 contains 17 residues. Trimming pared 4 bases from V and 5 bases from J, leaving 21 bases between. Germline lookup yields CDR1 SGHVS and CDR2 FQNEAQ. This CDR3 reads CASSSKGDLGGDQPQHF. CDR3 DNA sequence: TGTGCCAGCAGCTCAAAAGGGGATTTAGGGGGGGATCAGCCCCAGCATTTT.

The chain has TRBV7-2 and TRBJ2-1; D is tentatively TRBD1 or TRBD2 (7 bases each). The CDR3 is 14 amino acids. Per the germline V gene, CDR1 is SGHTA and CDR2 is FQGNSA. The ends were cut back, 7 bases at V and 4 bases at J, with 14 bases in the middle. For the CDR3, the DNA is TGTGCCAGCACCTTCCAGGGGGGGTACAATGAGCAGTTCTTC. Translating gives CASTFQGGYNEQFF.

The genes are TRBV11-2 and TRBJ2-1, with 11 bases fitting TRBD2. The J segment lost 9 bases and the V segment lost 0 bases, leaving 7 bases of the junction unmatched. The CDR3 length is 16 residues. Germline V gives CDR1 SGHAT, CDR2 FQNNGV. The CDR3 here is CASSLELAGVIGEQFF. The DNA for the CDR3 is TGTGCCAGCAGCTTAGAACTAGCGGGAGTTATAGGTGAGCAGTTCTTC.

This clonotype was recorded a few times. This rearrangement joins TRBV29-1 to TRBJ1-4, with no clear D. V was cut by 6 bases and J by 3 bases, with 11 bases left in between. CDR1 is SQVTM and CDR2 is ANQGSEA in the germline V gene. The CDR3 spans 13 residues. The DNA of the CDR3 is TGCAGCGTGTTCACCGGGTCTAATGAAAAACTGTTTTTT. It is translated as CSVFTGSNEKLFF.

This clonotype was observed at least ten times. The V gene is TRBV12-3 or TRBV12-4, the J gene TRBJ2-3, with 10 nucleotides matching TRBD1. J was trimmed by 2 bases and V by 7 bases; bases with no gene match: 6. This CDR3 is built from 15 residues. The CDR3 is CASTPGTGDTDTQYF. The DNA for the CDR3 is TGTGCCAGCACCCCAGGGACAGGGGACACAGATACGCAGTATTTT.

This chain connects TRBV12-3 or TRBV12-4 to TRBJ1-1, with D uncertain. The CDR3 has 13 amino acids. V was clipped by 3 bases and J by 6 bases, with 11 bases between them. In nucleotides, the CDR3 is TGTGCCAGCAGTTTGTACCAGGTTTCTGAAGCTTTCTTT. This codes for CASSLYQVSEAFF.

Points on this clonotype: A read error may be the cause here, since a much bigger clone is one base away. The V and J genes are TRBV10-3 and TRBJ2-1; 9 bases align to TRBD2. The closer fit of TRBJ2-7 to the DNA end suggests the J call may be wrong. The CDR3 has 17 amino acids. From germline, CDR1 is ENHRY and CDR2 SYGVKD. CDR3 sequence: CAISSRGGGSSYNEQYF. Written as DNA, the CDR3 is TGTGCCATCAGCTCGCGGGGGGGCGGGAGCTCCTACAATGAGCAGTACTTC.

The rearrangement uses TRBV29-1 and TRBJ1-1; TRBD1 matches 8 bases. The CDR3 consists of 16 residues. The germline CDR1 and CDR2 sequences are SQVTM and ANQGSEA. The trim removed 2 bases at V and 5 bases at J, leaving 13 bases unmatched. CDR3 DNA: TGCAGCGTTGAACACGGTACAGGGGGAGTAGGGACTGAAGCTTTCTTT. Protein sequence: CSVEHGTGGVGTEAFF.

To note about this clonotype: A clone one base away is much larger, so this may be a read error. V usage is TRBV7-2 and J usage is TRBJ1-5, with D possibly matching TRBD1 (6 bases). The CDR3 has 17 amino acids. Germline values: CDR1 SGHTA, CDR2 FQGNSA. The V and J ends lost 5 bases and 2 bases respectively, with 19 bases between them. The CDR3 region has the DNA TGTGCCAGCAGCAACCAAACGGGGGGCCAGGGCAATCAGCCCCAGCATTTT. It specifies CASSNQTGGQGNQPQHF.

This clonotype was detected a few times. V gene TRBV27 combines with J gene TRBJ2-5; possibly TRBD2 for D (5 bases). Germline loops: CDR1 MNHEY, CDR2 SMNVEV (reference sequence). The CDR3 has 15 amino acids. The V end was cut by 2 bases, the J end by 2 bases, with 12 bases between. CDR3 in amino acids: CASSLTQTKQETQYF. CDR3 nucleotide sequence: TGTGCCAGCAGTTTAACGCAGACTAAGCAAGAGACCCAGTACTTC.

This sequence joins TRBV4-3 and TRBJ2-2; D may be TRBD2 (6 bases). The germline V gene encodes CDR1 LGHNA and CDR2 YSLEER. The V gene lost 1 base and the J gene lost 1 base, with 13 bases spanning the gap. This CDR3 comprises 17 residues. CDR3 DNA: TGCGCCAGCAGCCAAGGAGCGGGCTACCTGAACACCGGGGAGCTGTTTTTT. Translating gives CASSQGAGYLNTGELFF.

This clonotype appeared a few times. This chain uses TRBV29-1 with TRBJ1-1; D not resolved. Germline V gene data show CDR1 as SQVTM and CDR2 as ANQGSEA. V gave up 3 bases and J gave up 1 base, with 12 bases separating them. The CDR3 runs 14 residues. The CDR3 bases are TGCAGCGTTGATGAAAGAACGGGGAACACTGAAGCTTTCTTT. This gives the protein CSVDERTGNTEAFF.